A single sample gave rise to the 5 T cell receptor beta chains below, sequenced in a study of neurological immune-mediated disorders. TCRdb redid the calling of the 5' RACE reads with MiXCR, one entry per CDR3 protein. The sample comprises tens of thousands of distinct CDR3 sequences, 15% of which are singletons, and roughly a quarter rests with the top ten. The sequenced material came from PBMCs. The receptors originated from a man in his 70s in good health.

This clonotype was counted ten times or more. The V gene is TRBV4-3, the J gene TRBJ1-1; D is perhaps TRBD1 (6 bases). V was shortened by 0 bases and J by 4 bases, with 12 bases between the two germline ends. Germline V gives CDR1 LGHNA, CDR2 YSLEER. The CDR3 has 15 residues. This chain's CDR3 is CASSQDKVGGTEAFF. In DNA form, the CDR3 reads TGCGCCAGCAGCCAAGATAAAGTAGGGGGCACTGAAGCTTTCTTT.

This clonotype was detected many times. The J gene is TRBJ1-6, the V gene TRBV5-1; D not certain. Per the germline V gene, CDR1 is SGHRS and CDR2 is YFSETQ. V was trimmed by 6 bases and J by 6 bases, leaving 13 bases between them. The CDR3 loop spans 14 amino acids. In DNA form, the CDR3 reads TGCGCCAGCAACGACGAGATTCCTAATTCACCCCTCCACTTT. As protein: CASNDEIPNSPLHF.

In its sample, this clonotype was seen many times. In DNA, the CDR3 is TGTGCCAGTAGTATAGGCACTTTCGAAAAACTGTTTTTT. Its protein product is CASSIGTFEKLFF. The rearrangement links TRBV19 to TRBJ1-4; no clear D gene. The CDR3 is 13 amino acids. Germline V CDR1 and CDR2: LNHDA, SQIVND (reference sequence). V lost 1 base, J lost 8 bases, and 8 bases lay in between.

The chain employs TRBV7-2 and TRBJ2-1; D is ambiguous. The CDR3 spans 12 residues. Germline V gene lookup returns CDR1 SGHTA and CDR2 FQGNSA. Trimming cost V 5 bases and J 4 bases, with 6 bases left between them. CDR3 sequence: CASSLKYNEQFF. DNA of the CDR3: TGTGCCAGCAGCCTCAAGTACAATGAGCAGTTCTTC.

This clonotype appeared many times. The chain couples TRBV7-9 to TRBJ2-7; 7 bases line up with TRBD1. J gave up 6 bases and V 5 bases, and 10 bases lay outside the gene matches. This CDR3 is built from 14 residues. The germline gives CDR1 SEHNR, CDR2 FQNEAQ (reference sequence). The CDR3 protein is CASSKLTGISEQYF. In DNA form, the CDR3 reads TGTGCCAGCAGCAAATTGACAGGGATTTCCGAGCAGTACTTC.